The 18 T cell receptor beta chains presented below share a single source sample, sequenced in a study of T cell changes during pregnancy in multiple sclerosis. Clones were read by immunoSEQ multiplex PCR, and TCRdb kept only the in-frame ones, dropping some. Here the sample spans about 43,000 clones, approximately 90% being singletons. Sequences were obtained from PBMCs (not recorded whether the cells were cultured). These receptor sequences come from a female donor with multiple sclerosis, enrolled in a pregnancy study.

The chain links TRBV30 to TRBJ2-2; 8 nucleotides agree with TRBD2. The CDR3 length is 17 residues. CDR1 is GTSNPN, CDR2 SVGIG, per germline (reference sequence). Trimming cost V 0 bases and J 4 bases; bases outside gene matches: 10. CDR3 in amino acids: CAWSVQERERGTGELFF. CDR3 bases: TGTGCCTGGAGTGTTCAGGAGCGGGAGCGAGGCACCGGGGAGCTGTTTTTT.

V gene TRBV28 combines with J gene TRBJ1-2, with a possible D match to TRBD1 (5 bases). Germline-derived CDR1 and CDR2 are MDHEN and SYDVKM. With 3 bases removed from V and 0 bases from J, the gap between germline ends came to 14 bases. CDR3 size: 16 residues. CDR3 coding DNA: TGTGCCAGCAGTTTTATTGAGGGGCGATCTAACTATGGCTACACCTTC. Its translation is CASSFIEGRSNYGYTF.

The chain employs TRBV6-5 and TRBJ2-4; 10 bases are shared with TRBD1. V was pared by 6 bases and J by 0 bases, with 5 bases of the junction left unmatched. CDR3 length equals 16 residues. CDR1 is MNHEY and CDR2 is SVGAGI in the germline V gene. Here the CDR3 reads CASSYGQGGAKNIQYF. CDR3 nucleotides: TGTGCCAGCAGCTACGGACAGGGGGGAGCCAAAAACATTCAGTACTTC.

The rearrangement links TRBV18 to TRBJ2-4; the match to TRBD1 covers 8 bases. CDR3 length: 19 residues. V dropped 0 bases and J dropped 0; count of bases not matched to a gene: 10. CDR1 KGHSH and CDR2 LQKENI come from the germline V gene. The CDR3 DNA is TGTGCCAGCTCACCACCGAGGCAGGGGGCCGACCTAGCCAAAAACATTCAGTACTTC. Translation: CASSPPRQGADLAKNIQYF. Complete variable domain (other parts from reference TRBV18 and TRBJ2-4): NAGVMQNPRHLVRRRGQEARLRCSPMKGHSHVYWYRQLPEEGLKFMVYLQKENIIDESGMPKERFSAEFPKEGPSILRIQQVVRGDSAAYFCASSPPRQGADLAKNIQYFGAGTRLSVL.

The chain recombines TRBV19 with TRBJ1-2, with D perhaps matching TRBD1 (6 bases). Trimming took off 5 bases at V and 2 bases at J, with 15 bases between the two ends. CDR1 and CDR2 from the germline V gene are LNHDA and SQIVND (reference sequence). The CDR3 has 15 residues. The CDR3 here is CASSHQGQRNYGYTF. For the CDR3, the DNA is TGTGCCAGTAGTCATCAGGGACAACGAAACTATGGCTACACCTTC.

The chain has TRBV6-1 and TRBJ2-3, with D maybe TRBD2 (7 bases). From germline, CDR1 is MNHNS and CDR2 SASEGT. The length of the CDR3 is 15 residues. Trimming pared 10 bases from V and 2 bases from J, leaving 19 bases between. Here the CDR3 DNA reads TGTGCCATCCGTTCGGGAGCGGGACACACAGATACGCAGTATTTT. Protein: CAIRSGAGHTDTQYF.

DNA of the CDR3: TGTGCCAGTAGAGACAGCCTCTCTGGAAACACCATATATTTT. This sequence encodes CASRDSLSGNTIYF. This chain connects TRBV19 to TRBJ1-3; a possible D gene is TRBD1 (5 bases). This CDR3 comprises 14 residues. Germline CDR1 and CDR2: LNHDA and SQIVND (reference sequence). V was pared by 6 bases and J by 0 bases, with 9 bases between.

This chain connects TRBV6-5 to TRBJ1-1; no definite D call. Germline CDR1 is MNHEY and CDR2 is SVGAGI. This CDR3 has 14 residues. Trimming left V 6 bases short and J 6 bases short, with 17 bases between. Here the CDR3 reads CASSPARESSEAFF. CDR3 bases: TGTGCCAGCAGCCCCGCCCGCGAATCCTCTGAAGCTTTCTTT.

For the CDR3, the DNA is TGTGCCAGCAGTGTATCGGGCGGAGACACCGGGGAGCTGTTTTTT. Its translation: CASSVSGGDTGELFF. The chain uses TRBV2 and TRBJ2-2; D remains ambiguous. CDR1 is SNHLY and CDR2 is FYNNEI in the germline V gene. The CDR3 extends over 15 amino acids. V lost 4 bases, J lost 3 bases, and 12 bases lay in between.

The chain combines TRBV4-3 with TRBJ2-3; TRBD2 agrees at 10 bases. Germline values: CDR1 LGHNA, CDR2 YSLEER. With V trimmed by 0 bases and J by 5 bases, 8 bases remained unmatched. The length of the CDR3 is 17 residues. The CDR3 region is CASSQDYNLAGEDTQYF. The CDR3, as DNA: TGCGCCAGCAGCCAAGATTATAACCTAGCGGGAGAAGATACGCAGTATTTT.

The rearrangement uses TRBV9 and TRBJ1-3, with D unclear. Trimming removed 5 bases at V and 0 bases at J, with 6 bases between. This CDR3 is built from 13 residues. The germline CDR1 and CDR2 sequences are SGDLS and YYNGEE. CDR3 DNA sequence: TGTGCCAGCAGACGTAACTCTGGAAACACCATATATTTT. Its translation is CASRRNSGNTIYF.

The chain uses TRBV5-1 and TRBJ2-5, with a weak D call TRBD1 (6 bases). The V end lost 3 bases, the J end lost 2 bases, and 14 bases lay between the germline ends. The CDR3 is 15 residues long. Germline V CDR1 and CDR2: SGHRS, YFSETQ. The CDR3 DNA sequence: TGCGCCAGCAGCTCCCGGGACAACTATCAAGAGACCCAGTACTTC. This codes for CASSSRDNYQETQYF.

The chain is built from TRBV2 and TRBJ1-5, with TRBD1 matching 8 bases. Germline CDR1 SNHLY, CDR2 FYNNEI. V dropped 6 bases and J dropped 9; count of bases not matched to a gene: 10. CDR3 length equals 14 residues. As DNA, the CDR3 is TGTGCCAGCAGCCCCAGGGGGCCCCCCGCGCCCCAGCATTTT. Encoded protein: CASSPRGPPAPQHF.

This clone was counted once. The V call is TRBV7-3, the J call TRBJ2-1; 10 bases agree with TRBD1. Trimming cost V 6 bases and J 5 bases; bases outside gene matches: 7. This CDR3 has 15 residues. CDR1 is SGHTA, CDR2 FQGTGA, per germline. CDR3 DNA sequence: TGTGCCAGCAGTTTCACCGGGACAGGGGACAATGAGCAGTTCTTC. Protein sequence: CASSFTGTGDNEQFF.

This CDR3 is CASGRDSSGNTIYF. The CDR3, as DNA: TGTGCTAGTGGGAGGGACAGCTCTGGAAACACCATATATTTT. The genes are TRBV12-5 and TRBJ1-3, with 7 positions matching TRBD1. V shed 6 bases and J 0 bases; nucleotides not matched to a gene: 2. Per the germline V gene, CDR1 is LGHNT and CDR2 is FRNRAP. This CDR3 is 14 amino acids long.

This chain uses TRBV5-6 with TRBJ2-1, with D perhaps TRBD1 (5 bases). With 0 bases removed from V and 2 bases from J, the gap between germline ends came to 9 bases. The germline V gene has CDR1 SGHDT and CDR2 YYEEEE. The length of the CDR3 is 15 residues. This CDR3 is CASSLEQQAYNEQFF. CDR3 coding DNA: TGTGCCAGCAGCTTGGAGCAACAGGCCTACAATGAGCAGTTCTTC.

The chain recombines TRBV5-6 with TRBJ1-5; D remains ambiguous. Germline assignment: CDR1 SGHDT and CDR2 YYEEEE. This CDR3 region has 14 residues. V lost 2 bases, J lost 5 bases, and 11 bases lay in between. The CDR3 protein is CASSLAPGHQPQHF. The CDR3 DNA follows: TGTGCCAGCAGCTTAGCTCCGGGTCATCAGCCCCAGCATTTT.

V and J are TRBV28 and TRBJ2-5, with a possible D match to TRBD2 (5 bases). CDR1 is MDHEN, CDR2 SYDVKM, per germline. The length of the CDR3 is 15 residues. Trimming cost V 6 bases and J 1 base, with 15 bases left between them. This CDR3 reads CASRNSGSAQETQYF. The CDR3 DNA reads as TGTGCCAGCAGGAACTCGGGGTCGGCCCAAGAGACCCAGTACTTC.